A single sample gave rise to the 6 T cell receptor beta chains below, sequenced in a study of regulatory T cells in long-lasting Graves disease. To make TCR beta libraries, researchers used iRepertoire HTBI primers and Arm-PCR of CDR3 regions. TCRdb fed the multiplex PCR reads into MiXCR, producing one record per CDR3 protein. The profile shows 370,000 or so distinct CDR3 sequences, about 16% of them singletons. Time point denoted: newly diagnosed GD, antithyroid drugs for less than 3 months. RNA from PBMCs was the source of the TCR library. These data also formed part of another study, on T cells in Graves' hyperthyroidism and ophthalmopathy.

The input for sequencing was peripheral blood mononuclear cells (PBMCs), taken at new diagnosis, from a patient treated with antithyroid drugs. The receptors derive from a woman aged 18-29 years with Graves disease.

This clonotype was seen at least ten times. Here the CDR3 DNA reads TGTGCCAGCAGTTTATGGGGGACAGGGAGAGATACTGAAGCTTTCTTT. Amino acids: CASSLWGTGRDTEAFF. The chain has TRBV28 and TRBJ1-1; 9 nucleotides agree with TRBD1. Germline CDR1 and CDR2: MDHEN and SYDVKM. The CDR3 consists of 16 residues. V trimming: 0 bases; J trimming: 5 bases; junction bases outside the gene matches: 7.

The V and J genes are TRBV5-6 and TRBJ2-5; D might be TRBD1 (5 bases). The germline gives CDR1 SGHDT, CDR2 YYEEEE. The V end was cut by 5 bases, the J end by 4 bases, with 12 bases between. The CDR3 covers 13 residues. Here the CDR3 reads CASRYQGRETQYF. The CDR3 bases are TGTGCCAGCAGGTACCAGGGTCGAGAGACCCAGTACTTC.

This clonotype was observed at least ten times. This chain links TRBV27 with TRBJ2-5; 12 bases are a match to TRBD1. Germline V gene lookup returns CDR1 MNHEY and CDR2 SMNVEV (reference sequence). CDR3 size: 15 residues. Trimming took 5 bases from V and 7 from J; bases not matched to a gene: 8. Written as DNA, the CDR3 is TGTGCCAGCAGTCCTGGGACAGGGGGCGCCGGGACCCAGTACTTC. Amino acid sequence: CASSPGTGGAGTQYF.

The V gene is TRBV5-1, the J gene TRBJ2-2, with TRBD1 matching 9 bases. Germline V gene sequence: CDR1 SGHRS, CDR2 YFSETQ. Germline trimming cut 3 bases from V and 0 bases from J; bases unmatched to any gene: 9. The CDR3 is 18 residues long. CDR3 nucleotides: TGCGCCAGCAGCTCCCCCGGACAGGGGTTGACGAACACCGGGGAGCTGTTTTTT. Translating it yields CASSSPGQGLTNTGELFF.

The chain has TRBV6-2 or TRBV6-3 and TRBJ1-2; D unresolved. The ends were cut back, 6 bases at V and 0 bases at J, with 17 bases in the middle. Per germline, CDR1 MNHEY and CDR2 SVGEGT. CDR3 length: 16 residues. CDR3 sequence (DNA): TGTGCCAGCAGGAGGCTCGGGATCGCAGCTAACTATGGCTACACCTTC. Encoded protein: CASRRLGIAANYGYTF.

This clonotype was recorded many times. J is TRBJ1-1 and V is TRBV27, with unresolved D. The CDR3 is 14 amino acids. CDR1 and CDR2 (germline): MNHEY, SMNVEV (reference sequence). Deletions cut 2 bases from V and 2 bases from J, with 9 bases between. The CDR3 loop reads CASSLGYGNTEAFF. For the CDR3, the DNA is TGTGCCAGCAGTTTAGGGTACGGAAACACTGAAGCTTTCTTT.